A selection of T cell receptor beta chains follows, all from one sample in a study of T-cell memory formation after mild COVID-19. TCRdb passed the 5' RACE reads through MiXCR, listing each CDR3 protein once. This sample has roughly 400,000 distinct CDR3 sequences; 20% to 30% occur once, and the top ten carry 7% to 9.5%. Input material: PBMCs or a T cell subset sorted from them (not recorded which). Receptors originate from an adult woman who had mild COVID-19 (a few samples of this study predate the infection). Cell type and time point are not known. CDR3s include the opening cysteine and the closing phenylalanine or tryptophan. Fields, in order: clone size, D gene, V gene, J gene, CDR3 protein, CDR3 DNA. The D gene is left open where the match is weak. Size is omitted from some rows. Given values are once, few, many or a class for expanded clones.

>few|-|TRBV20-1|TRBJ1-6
CSARDTINSPLHF
TGCAGTGCAAGGGACACGATAAATTCACCCCTCCACTTT
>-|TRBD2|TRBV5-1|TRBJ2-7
CASSFIAGDLYEQYF
TGCGCCAGCAGCTTTATAGCGGGGGATCTCTACGAGCAGTACTTC
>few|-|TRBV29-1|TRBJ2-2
CSALEGNTGELFF
TGCAGCGCCCTAGAGGGCAACACCGGGGAGCTGTTTTTT
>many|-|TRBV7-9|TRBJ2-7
CASSLTGPSYEQYF
TGTGCCAGCAGCTTGACAGGACCTTCCTACGAGCAGTACTTC
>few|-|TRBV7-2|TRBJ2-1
CASSVELGEQFF
TGTGCCAGCAGCGTCGAGCTAGGTGAGCAGTTCTTC
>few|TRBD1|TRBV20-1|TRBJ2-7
CSARDSGTGEYEQYF
TGCAGTGCTAGAGACTCCGGGACAGGGGAATACGAGCAGTACTTC
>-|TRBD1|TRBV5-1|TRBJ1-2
CASSTGQGADGYGYTF
TGCGCCAGCAGCACAGGACAGGGGGCCGACGGATATGGCTACACCTTC
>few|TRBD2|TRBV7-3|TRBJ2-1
CASSSSPPGLADSYNEQFF
TGTGCCAGCAGCTCATCACCCCCGGGACTAGCGGACTCCTACAATGAGCAGTTCTTC
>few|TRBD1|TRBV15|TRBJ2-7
CATSEGTGSYEQYF
TGTGCCACCAGCGAAGGGACAGGGTCCTACGAGCAGTACTTC
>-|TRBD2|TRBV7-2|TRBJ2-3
CASSSQGGLAEFTDTQYF
TGTGCCAGCAGCTCCCAGGGAGGACTAGCGGAGTTCACAGATACGCAGTATTTT
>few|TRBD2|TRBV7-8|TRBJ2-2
CASSLLSSGAGELFF
TGTGCCAGCAGCTTACTCTCTAGCGGCGCCGGGGAGCTGTTTTTT
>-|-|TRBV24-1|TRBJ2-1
CATSDLETVNNEQFF
TGTGCCACCAGTGATTTGGAGACAGTCAACAATGAGCAGTTCTTC
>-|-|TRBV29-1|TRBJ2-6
CSVAGAGANVLTF
TGCAGCGTTGCTGGGGCTGGGGCCAACGTCCTGACTTTC
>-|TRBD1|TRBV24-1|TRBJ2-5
CATSDRTGRETQYF
TGTGCCACCAGTGATCGGACAGGGCGGGAGACCCAGTACTTC
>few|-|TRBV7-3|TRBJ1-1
CASSLTTGANTEAFF
TGTGCCAGCAGCTTAACAACCGGGGCGAACACTGAAGCTTTCTTT
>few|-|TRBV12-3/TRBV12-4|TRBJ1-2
CASSLNRRFPVGYTF
TGTGCCAGCAGTTTGAACAGGAGGTTTCCGGTCGGCTACACCTTC
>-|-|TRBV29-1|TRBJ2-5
CSVEGQMGETQYF
TGCAGCGTTGAGGGGCAGATGGGAGAGACCCAGTACTTC
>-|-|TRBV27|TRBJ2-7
CASRRKGDSYEQYF
TGTGCCAGCAGAAGAAAAGGCGACTCCTACGAGCAGTACTTC
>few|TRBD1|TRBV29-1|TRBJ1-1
CSVWTGGSVEAFF
TGCAGCGTCTGGACAGGGGGAAGCGTTGAAGCTTTCTTT
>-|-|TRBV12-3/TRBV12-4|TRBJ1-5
CASSLPRSNQPQHF
TGTGCCAGCAGTTTGCCCCGAAGCAATCAGCCCCAGCATTTT
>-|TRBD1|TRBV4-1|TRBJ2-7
CASSRSQTGGSYEQYF
TGCGCCAGCAGCCGGTCACAGACAGGGGGGTCCTACGAGCAGTACTTC
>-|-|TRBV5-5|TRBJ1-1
CASSLVGRPMNTEAFF
TGTGCCAGCAGCTTGGTTGGCAGGCCTATGAACACTGAAGCTTTCTTT
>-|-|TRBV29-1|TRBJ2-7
CSVEDSAYEQYF
TGCAGCGTTGAGGACAGCGCCTACGAGCAGTACTTC